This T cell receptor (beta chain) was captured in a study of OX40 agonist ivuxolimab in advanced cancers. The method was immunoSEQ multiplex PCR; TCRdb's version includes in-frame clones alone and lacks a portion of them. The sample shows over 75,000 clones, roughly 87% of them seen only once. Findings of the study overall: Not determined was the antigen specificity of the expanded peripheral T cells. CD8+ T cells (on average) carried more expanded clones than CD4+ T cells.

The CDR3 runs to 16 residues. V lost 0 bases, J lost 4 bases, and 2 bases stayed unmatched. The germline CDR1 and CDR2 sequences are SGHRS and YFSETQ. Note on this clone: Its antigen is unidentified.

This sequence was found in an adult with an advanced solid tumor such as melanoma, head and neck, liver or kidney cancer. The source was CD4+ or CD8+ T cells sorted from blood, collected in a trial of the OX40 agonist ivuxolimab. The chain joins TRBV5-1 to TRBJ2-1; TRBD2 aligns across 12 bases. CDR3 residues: CASSLETSGGYNEQFF. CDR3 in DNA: TGCGCCAGCAGCTTGGAGACTAGCGGGGGTTACAATGAGCAGTTCTTC.